The 29 T cell receptor beta chains below come from one sample, sequenced in a study of blood T cell repertoires in COVID-19. TCRdb's table, derived via immunoSEQ multiplex PCR, lists solely in-frame clones and lacks some. Among about 180,000 clones listed, about four fifths were seen once. Sample: peripheral blood. The receptors were sampled from a human donor in a cohort sampled during active COVID-19.

This clone occurred once. The gene calls are TRBV30 and TRBJ1-2; TRBD1 aligns across 8 bases. The V and J ends lost 4 bases and 8 bases, in that order; junction bases with no gene match: 3. The CDR3 runs 11 residues. Germline V gene sequence: CDR1 GTSNPN, CDR2 SVGIG (reference sequence). The DNA of the CDR3 is TGTGCCTGGACAGGGGGCACGGGCTACACCTTC. It specifies CAWTGGTGYTF.

Here the CDR3 reads CSVAGQYQETQYF. In nucleotides, the CDR3 is TGCAGCGTTGCGGGACAGTACCAAGAGACCCAGTACTTC. J is TRBJ2-5 and V is TRBV29-1; 7 bases align to TRBD1. In germline, CDR1 is SQVTM, CDR2 ANQGSEA. Trimming took 4 bases from V and 0 from J; bases not matched to a gene: 2. This CDR3 region has 13 residues.

The V call is TRBV6-5, the J call TRBJ2-7; 7 bases are shared with TRBD1. Germline V CDR1 and CDR2: MNHEY, SVGAGI. The CDR3 is 15 amino acids. With 6 bases clipped from V and 2 bases from J, the junction kept 10 bases outside the gene matches. The CDR3 DNA is TGTGCCAGCAGGACAGACAGGGCACCCGCCTACGAGCAGTACTTC. It yields the protein CASRTDRAPAYEQYF.

There are a few counts of this clone. The chain joins TRBV24-1 to TRBJ1-2, with 8 bases fitting TRBD1. The CDR3 has 17 residues. Germline-derived CDR1 and CDR2 are KGHDR and SFDVKD. Trimming took 0 bases from V and 4 from J; bases not matched to a gene: 9. The CDR3 region is CATSDLPGGQVCYGYTF. The CDR3 region has the DNA TGTGCCACCAGTGATTTGCCTGGGGGACAGGTTTGCTATGGCTACACCTTC.

This clone was detected a few times. The chain's CDR3 is CASSSDRGTPPLHF. DNA for the CDR3: TGTGCCAGCAGCTCAGACAGGGGCACGCCACCCCTCCACTTT. The chain joins TRBV7-8 to TRBJ1-6; 8 bases map to TRBD1. J was trimmed by 11 bases and V by 4 bases; bases with no gene match: 7. Germline V lookup: CDR1 SGHVS, CDR2 FQNEAQ. There are 14 residues in the CDR3.

The chain joins TRBV5-8 to TRBJ2-5, with D possibly being TRBD1 (6 bases). There are 18 residues in the CDR3. Germline V gene lookup returns CDR1 SGHTS and CDR2 YDEGEE. Trimming pared 0 bases from V and 2 bases from J, leaving 20 bases between. The CDR3 is CASSLALRTDNLQETQYF. The CDR3 nucleotides read TGTGCCAGCAGCTTGGCCCTGAGGACAGATAATTTACAAGAGACCCAGTACTTC.

The gene calls are TRBV6-4 and TRBJ1-5; D not certain. This CDR3 contains 18 residues. CDR1 and CDR2 from the germline V gene are MRHNA and SNTAGT. Between the trimmed V and J ends, which lost 0 bases and 0 bases, there was a span of 15 bases. The CDR3 reads CASSDSIPSRGSNQPQHF. The CDR3 coding sequence is TGTGCCAGCAGTGACTCGATTCCGTCACGGGGTAGCAATCAGCCCCAGCATTTT.

This clone turned up a few times. This sequence joins TRBV18 and TRBJ2-5, with TRBD1 identical over 9 bases. CDR1 and CDR2 (germline): KGHSH, LQKENI. With V trimmed by 2 bases and J by 3 bases, 4 bases remained unmatched. The length of the CDR3 is 15 residues. The CDR3 sequence is CASSPKDRGEETQYF. Here the CDR3 DNA reads TGTGCCAGCTCACCAAAGGACAGGGGCGAAGAGACCCAGTACTTC.

V usage is TRBV19 and J usage is TRBJ1-2, with a tentative D call TRBD1 (5 bases). Per germline, CDR1 LNHDA and CDR2 SQIVND (reference sequence). The V end was cut by 3 bases, the J end by 3 bases, with 17 bases between. This CDR3 is built from 16 residues. CDR3 in DNA: TGTGCCAGTAGTATCCTCGGAGCAGGGAGGGACTATGGCTACACCTTC. As protein: CASSILGAGRDYGYTF.

This chain connects TRBV4-2 to TRBJ2-7; TRBD2 might be the D (5 bases). The germline CDR1 and CDR2 sequences are LGHNA and YNFKEQ. The CDR3 runs to 16 residues. The V and J ends lost 0 bases and 0 bases respectively, with 12 bases between them. The CDR3 sequence: CASSQEGHGLSYEQYF. The CDR3 DNA follows: TGTGCCAGCAGCCAAGAAGGTCACGGACTCTCCTACGAGCAGTACTTC.

The chain couples TRBV29-1 to TRBJ2-7; 12 bases are shared with TRBD1. The CDR3 covers 14 residues. Looked up from germline, CDR1 is SQVTM and CDR2 is ANQGSEA. Germline trimming cut 6 bases from V and 2 bases from J; bases unmatched to any gene: 5. The CDR3 sequence: CSVMGQGATYEQYF. CDR3 nucleotides: TGCAGCGTCATGGGACAGGGGGCTACCTACGAGCAGTACTTC.

CDR3: CASSLPGQGGYEQYF. The CDR3 bases are TGTGCCAGCAGCCTACCGGGACAGGGGGGCTACGAGCAGTACTTC. This chain connects TRBV7-9 to TRBJ2-7; 11 nucleotides agree with TRBD1. Per the germline V gene, CDR1 is SEHNR and CDR2 is FQNEAQ (reference sequence). J lost 3 bases, V lost 5 bases, and 6 bases had no gene match. This CDR3 has 15 residues.

This chain links TRBV5-6 with TRBJ1-3; 7 positions match TRBD1. V shed 0 bases and J 2 bases; nucleotides not matched to a gene: 11. The CDR3 has 18 amino acids. In germline, CDR1 is SGHDT, CDR2 YYEEEE. CDR3 sequence (DNA): TGTGCCAGCAGCTTGGCCTCGATAGGGGGCATTGCTGGAAACACCATATATTTT. Protein sequence: CASSLASIGGIAGNTIYF.

The V gene is TRBV30, the J gene TRBJ1-1; D is possibly TRBD1 (5 bases). In germline, CDR1 is GTSNPN, CDR2 SVGIG (reference sequence). V shed 2 bases and J shed 3 bases, with 10 bases lying between them. The CDR3 extends over 13 amino acids. The CDR3 nucleotides read TGTGCCTGGAGTCGCGGGGCTGACACTGAAGCTTTCTTT. Its translation: CAWSRGADTEAFF.

This sequence joins TRBV5-5 and TRBJ2-1, with TRBD2 identical over 12 bases. CDR1 is SGHKS and CDR2 is YYEKEE in the germline V gene (reference sequence). CDR3 size: 15 residues. The trim removed 3 bases at V and 6 bases at J, leaving 4 bases unmatched. DNA for the CDR3: TGTGCCAGCAGCTCCCCGACTAGCGGGGGCAATGAGCAGTTCTTC. This gives the protein CASSSPTSGGNEQFF.

The J gene is TRBJ1-2, the V gene TRBV12-3 or TRBV12-4, with D unclear. V lost 1 base and J 3 bases, leaving 6 bases between the germline ends. This CDR3 has 13 residues. For the CDR3, the DNA is TGTGCCAGCAGTTTAGAGAGGGACTATGGCTACACCTTC. This encodes CASSLERDYGYTF.

This chain links TRBV5-4 with TRBJ2-7; 11 bases fit TRBD2. V lost 4 bases and J lost 2; bases outside the gene matches: 5. Germline V gene sequence: CDR1 SGHNT, CDR2 YYREEE (reference sequence). This CDR3 contains 15 residues. The CDR3 DNA reads TGTGCCAGCAGCACGCCGGGACTAGCGGCCTACGAGCAGTACTTC. It yields the protein CASSTPGLAAYEQYF.

The chain is built from TRBV5-1 and TRBJ2-3; TRBD2 aligns across 10 bases. The V gene's germline CDR1 is SGHRS and CDR2 YFSETQ. The CDR3 sequence is 18 residues long. With V trimmed by 0 bases and J by 1 base, 8 bases remained unmatched. The CDR3 spells CASSLVSGGARGTDTQYF. The CDR3 nucleotides read TGCGCCAGCAGCTTGGTGAGCGGGGGGGCCCGGGGCACAGATACGCAGTATTTT. Filled out from reference TRBV5-1 and TRBJ2-3, the complete variable domain reads KAGVTQTPRYLIKTRGQQVTLSCSPISGHRSVSWYQQTPGQGLQFLFEYFSETQRNKGNFPGRFSGRQFSNSRSEMNVSTLELGDSALYLCASSLVSGGARGTDTQYFGPGTRLTVL.

This chain links TRBV3-1 (or the pseudogene TRBV3-2) with TRBJ2-7; D ambiguous. Germline loops: CDR1 LGHDT, CDR2 YNNKEL (reference sequence). This CDR3 is built from 13 residues. Trimming stripped 0 bases from V and 2 bases from J, with 5 bases between. CDR3 loop: CASSQDSAYEQYF. The CDR3 DNA reads as TGTGCCAGCAGCCAAGATTCGGCCTACGAGCAGTACTTC.

The chain uses TRBV30 and TRBJ2-2; TRBD1 matches at 7 bases. This CDR3 contains 16 residues. V was pared by 0 bases and J by 5 bases, with 9 bases of the junction left unmatched. Germline loops: CDR1 GTSNPN, CDR2 SVGIG (reference sequence). In DNA form, the CDR3 reads TGTGCCTGGAGTGTGTTCGGGACAGCCTTTACCGGGGAGCTGTTTTTT. Residues: CAWSVFGTAFTGELFF.

The J gene is TRBJ1-1, the V gene TRBV5-1; 7 bases are shared with TRBD1. Unmatched junction bases numbered 4, after V lost 4 bases and J lost 1 base. CDR1 is SGHRS, CDR2 YFSETQ, per germline. The CDR3 spans 14 residues. The CDR3 loop reads CASSGRQGNTEAFF. The CDR3 DNA is TGCGCCAGCAGCGGGAGACAGGGGAACACTGAAGCTTTCTTT.

The chain combines TRBV12-3 or TRBV12-4 with TRBJ1-3; D ambiguous. Trimming stripped 7 bases from V and 11 bases from J, with 12 bases between. The length of the CDR3 is 11 residues. The CDR3 loop reads CASMLGPAIYF. The CDR3 region has the DNA TGTGCCAGCATGCTCGGTCCGGCCATATATTTT.

The gene calls are TRBV4-2 and TRBJ1-1, with 7 bases that match TRBD1. J gave up 3 bases and V 2 bases, and 9 bases lay outside the gene matches. This CDR3 region has 16 residues. Looked up from germline, CDR1 is LGHNA and CDR2 is YNFKEQ. The CDR3 sequence: CASSQSIRRGYTEAFF. In DNA, the CDR3 is TGTGCCAGCAGCCAATCAATACGCAGGGGGTACACTGAAGCTTTCTTT.

The V gene is TRBV3-1 (or the pseudogene TRBV3-2), the J gene TRBJ2-1; 9 nucleotides agree with TRBD2. V dropped 10 bases and J dropped 2; count of bases not matched to a gene: 3. The CDR3 is made up of 13 amino acids. Germline assignment: CDR1 LGHDT and CDR2 YNNKEL (reference sequence). CDR3 protein: CATVAGAYNEQFF. The CDR3, as DNA: TGTGCCACCGTAGCGGGGGCCTACAATGAGCAGTTCTTC.

The chain has TRBV5-6 and TRBJ2-1; D unresolved. This CDR3 is 14 amino acids long. Trimming cost V 4 bases and J 8 bases, with 16 bases left between them. Germline V gene data show CDR1 as SGHDT and CDR2 as YYEEEE. The CDR3 coding sequence is TGTGCCAGCAGCATAGTGGGCAGGTATGATGAGCAGTTCTTC. This translates into CASSIVGRYDEQFF.

The chain is built from TRBV2 and TRBJ1-6, with TRBD1 matching 9 bases. The CDR3 extends over 14 amino acids. With 8 bases clipped from V and 7 bases from J, the junction kept 6 bases outside the gene matches. Germline V gene sequence: CDR1 SNHLY, CDR2 FYNNEI. The CDR3 spells CASRDRVGNSPLHF. In nucleotides, the CDR3 is TGTGCCAGCCGGGACAGGGTCGGGAATTCACCCCTCCACTTT. The variable domain in full, with the rest retrieved from reference TRBV2 and TRBJ1-6, is EPEVTQTPSHQVTQMGQEVILRCVPISNHLYFYWYRQILGQKVEFLVSFYNNEISEKSEIFDDQFSVERPDGSNFTLKIRSTKLEDSAMYFCASRDRVGNSPLHFGNGTRLTVT.

The rearrangement uses TRBV6-5 and TRBJ2-2; D ambiguous. Germline values: CDR1 MNHEY, CDR2 SVGAGI. V lost 5 bases and J 4 bases, leaving 8 bases between the germline ends. CDR3 length: 13 residues. In nucleotides, the CDR3 is TGTGCCAGCAGTCCGCGAGGCACCGGGGAGCTGTTTTTT. As protein: CASSPRGTGELFF.

The chain carries TRBV12-3 or TRBV12-4 and TRBJ2-3; D is perhaps TRBD2 (5 bases). The germline V and J ends were trimmed by 5 bases and 8 bases, with 11 bases remaining between them. The CDR3 spans 12 residues. CDR3 coding DNA: TGTGCCAGCAGTGCCTCGGGGAGTACGCAGTATTTT. Translation: CASSASGSTQYF.

This chain uses TRBV11-2 with TRBJ2-7, with a weak D call TRBD2 (5 bases). The CDR3 spans 17 residues. With 6 bases removed from V and 4 bases from J, the gap between germline ends came to 25 bases. Germline CDR1 is SGHAT and CDR2 is FQNNGV. DNA for the CDR3: TGTGCCAGCAGGACGCCCCGAGGGCAGATAGAGTCTTACGAGCAGTACTTC. It codes for CASRTPRGQIESYEQYF.